Reported below is one T cell receptor beta chain. The antigen is not known. The data derive from a study of beta chain features in type 1 diabetes. The study's findings and limits: More deletions and fewer insertions at VDJ junctions were found in patients with type 1 diabetes. Patients with Type 1 diabetes showed moderately but significantly shorter TCRB CDR3s in all four CD4+ subsets.

Every bit of the isolated RNA underwent reverse transcription, so sequencing read expressed TCRB transcripts. Clones were sequenced by immunoSEQ multiplex PCR, and TCRdb holds only the in-frame ones, with some missing. The profile shows 350,000 to 450,000 clones, about 15% of them singletons. V was cut by 0 bases and J by 10 bases, with 12 bases left in between. Germline CDR1 SQVTM, CDR2 ANQGSEA. This CDR3 has 12 amino acids. Sequenced: naive CD4+ T cells from blood. This rearrangement joins TRBV29-1 to TRBJ2-5; D not certain. This receptor was obtained from a man aged 25 to 45 in good health. The CDR3 region has the DNA TGCAGCGTTGAAGATCCACCACGTGGCCAGTACTTC. Translated: CSVEDPPRGQYF.